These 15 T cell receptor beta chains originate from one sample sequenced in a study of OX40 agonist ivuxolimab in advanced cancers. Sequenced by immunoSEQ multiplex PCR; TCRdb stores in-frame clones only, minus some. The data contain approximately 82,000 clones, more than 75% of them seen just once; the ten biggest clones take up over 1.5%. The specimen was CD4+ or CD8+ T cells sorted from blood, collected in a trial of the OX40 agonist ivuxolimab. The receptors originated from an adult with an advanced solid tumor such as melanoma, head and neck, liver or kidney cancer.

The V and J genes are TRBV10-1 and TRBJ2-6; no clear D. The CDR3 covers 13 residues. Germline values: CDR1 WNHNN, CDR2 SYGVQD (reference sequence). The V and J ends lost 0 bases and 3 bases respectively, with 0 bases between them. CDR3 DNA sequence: TGCGCCAGCAGTGAGTCTGGGGCCAACGTCCTGACTTTC. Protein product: CASSESGANVLTF.

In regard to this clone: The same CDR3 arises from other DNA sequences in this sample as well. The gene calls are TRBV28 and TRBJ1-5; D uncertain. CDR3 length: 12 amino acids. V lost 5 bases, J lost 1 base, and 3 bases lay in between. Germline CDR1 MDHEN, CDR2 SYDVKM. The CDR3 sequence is CASSQSNQPQHF. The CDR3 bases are TGTGCCAGCAGTCAGAGCAATCAGCCCCAGCATTTT.

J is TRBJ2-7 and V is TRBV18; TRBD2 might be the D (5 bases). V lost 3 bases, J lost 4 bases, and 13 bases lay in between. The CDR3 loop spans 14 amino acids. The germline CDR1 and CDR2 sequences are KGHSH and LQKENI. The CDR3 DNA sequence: TGTGCCAGCTCACCCCCGGGGTTGAATTACGAGCAGTACTTC. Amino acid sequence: CASSPPGLNYEQYF. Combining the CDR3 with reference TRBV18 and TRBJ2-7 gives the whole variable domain NAGVMQNPRHLVRRRGQEARLRCSPMKGHSHVYWYRQLPEEGLKFMVYLQKENIIDESGMPKERFSAEFPKEGPSILRIQQVVRGDSAAYFCASSPPGLNYEQYFGPGTRLTVT.

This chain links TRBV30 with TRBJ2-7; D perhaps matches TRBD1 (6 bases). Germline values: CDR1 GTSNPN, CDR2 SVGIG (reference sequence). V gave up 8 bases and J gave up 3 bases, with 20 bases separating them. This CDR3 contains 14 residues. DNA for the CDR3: TGTGCCGAGACTCCGGGACAAATGCACTACGAGCAGTACTTC. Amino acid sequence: CAETPGQMHYEQYF.

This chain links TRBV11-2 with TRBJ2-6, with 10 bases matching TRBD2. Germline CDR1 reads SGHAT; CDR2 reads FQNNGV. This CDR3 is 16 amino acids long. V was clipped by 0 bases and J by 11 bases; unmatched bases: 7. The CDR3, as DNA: TGTGCCAGCAGCTTAGATCGGATAGCGGGAGGCGACGTCCTGACTTTC. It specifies CASSLDRIAGGDVLTF.

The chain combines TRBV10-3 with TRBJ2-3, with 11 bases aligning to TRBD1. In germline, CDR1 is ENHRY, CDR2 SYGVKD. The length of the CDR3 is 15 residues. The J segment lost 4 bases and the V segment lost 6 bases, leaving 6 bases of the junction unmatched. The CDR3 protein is CAIRGQGALPDTQYF. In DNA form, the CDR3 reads TGTGCCATCAGAGGACAGGGGGCTCTCCCAGATACGCAGTATTTT.

The CDR3 DNA is TGTGCCTGGATTCGCCTGGGGGGTTCAGGCACCATATATTTT. Amino acid sequence: CAWIRLGGSGTIYF. The J gene is TRBJ1-3, the V gene TRBV30, with D maybe TRBD1 (5 bases). Trimming removed 4 bases from V and 9 bases from J, with 19 bases in between. Germline loops: CDR1 GTSNPN, CDR2 SVGIG (reference sequence). The CDR3 spans 14 residues.

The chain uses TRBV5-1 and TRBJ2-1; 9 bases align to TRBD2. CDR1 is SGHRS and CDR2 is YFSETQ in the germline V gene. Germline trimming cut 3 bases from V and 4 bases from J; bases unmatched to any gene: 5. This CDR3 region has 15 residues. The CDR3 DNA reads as TGCGCCAGCAGCTCGACTAGCGGTCTTTACAATGAGCAGTTCTTC. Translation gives CASSSTSGLYNEQFF.

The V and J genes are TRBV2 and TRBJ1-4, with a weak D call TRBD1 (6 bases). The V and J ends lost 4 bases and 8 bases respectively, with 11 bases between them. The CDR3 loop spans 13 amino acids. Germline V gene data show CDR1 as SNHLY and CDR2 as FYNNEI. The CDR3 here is CASSARGKEKLFF. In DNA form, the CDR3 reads TGTGCCAGCAGTGCAAGGGGGAAGGAAAAACTGTTTTTT.

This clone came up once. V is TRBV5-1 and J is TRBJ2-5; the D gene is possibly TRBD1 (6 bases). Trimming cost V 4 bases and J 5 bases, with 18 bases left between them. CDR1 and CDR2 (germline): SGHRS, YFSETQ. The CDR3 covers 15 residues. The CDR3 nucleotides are TGCGCCAGCAGCCCCCGGGACATGAATCTTGAGACCCAGTACTTC. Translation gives CASSPRDMNLETQYF.

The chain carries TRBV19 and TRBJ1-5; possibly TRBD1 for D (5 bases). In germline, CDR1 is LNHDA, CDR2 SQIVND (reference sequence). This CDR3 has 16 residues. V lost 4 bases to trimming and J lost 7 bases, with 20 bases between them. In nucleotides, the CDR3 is TGTGCCAGTAGTACAAACCCCCGGGGCGGCGGGCAGCCCCAGCATTTT. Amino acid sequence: CASSTNPRGGGQPQHF.

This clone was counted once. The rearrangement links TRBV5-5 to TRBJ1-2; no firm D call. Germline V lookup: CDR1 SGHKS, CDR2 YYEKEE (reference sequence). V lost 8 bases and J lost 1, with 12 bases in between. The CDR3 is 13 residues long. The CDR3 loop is CASTTDGNYGYTF. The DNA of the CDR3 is TGTGCCAGTACGACCGACGGTAACTATGGCTACACCTTC.

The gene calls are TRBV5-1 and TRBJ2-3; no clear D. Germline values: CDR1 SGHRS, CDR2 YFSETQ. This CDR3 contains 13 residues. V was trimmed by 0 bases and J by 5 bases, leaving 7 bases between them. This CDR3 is CASSLAQEDTQYF. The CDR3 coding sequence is TGCGCCAGCAGCTTGGCTCAGGAAGATACGCAGTATTTT.

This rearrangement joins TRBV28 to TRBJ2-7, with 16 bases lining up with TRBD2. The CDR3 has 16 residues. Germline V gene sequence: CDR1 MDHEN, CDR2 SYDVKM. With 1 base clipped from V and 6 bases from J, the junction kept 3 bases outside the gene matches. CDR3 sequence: CASSLSGLAGGPEQYF. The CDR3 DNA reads TGTGCCAGCAGTTTATCGGGACTAGCGGGAGGGCCCGAGCAGTACTTC.

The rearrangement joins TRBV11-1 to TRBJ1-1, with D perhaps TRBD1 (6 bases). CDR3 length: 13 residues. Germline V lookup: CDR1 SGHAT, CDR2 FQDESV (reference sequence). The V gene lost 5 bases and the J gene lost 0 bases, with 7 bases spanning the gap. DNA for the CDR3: TGTGCCAGCAGCGGACAGATGAACACTGAAGCTTTCTTT. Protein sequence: CASSGQMNTEAFF.